The entry below gives a single TCR beta chain sequence along with its context. The data belong to a study of blood T cell repertoires in COVID-19. Germline V CDR1 and CDR2: SGHRS, YFSETQ. The CDR3 is made up of 16 amino acids. V lost 4 bases, J lost 6 bases, and 11 bases stayed unmatched. Some clones are missing from TCRdb's copy, which holds only in-frame ones; the method was immunoSEQ multiplex PCR. Of about 110,000 clones in the sample, roughly 70% were seen once. The genes are TRBV5-1 and TRBJ2-3, with TRBD1 matching over 10 bases. The sequence came from a middle-aged woman with acute or convalescent COVID-19. Sequenced: peripheral blood. The CDR3 DNA reads as TGCGCCAGCAGCCAGGGGATGGGACAGGGGCAGGATACGCAGTATTTT. This gives the protein CASSQGMGQGQDTQYF. Looking up the rest from reference TRBV5-1 and TRBJ2-3 gives the full variable domain: KAGVTQTPRYLIKTRGQQVTLSCSPISGHRSVSWYQQTPGQGLQFLFEYFSETQRNKGNFPGRFSGRQFSNSRSEMNVSTLELGDSALYLCASSQGMGQGQDTQYFGPGTRLTVL.